A selection of T cell receptor beta chains follows, all from one sample in a study of beta chain features in type 1 diabetes. The assay was immunoSEQ multiplex PCR, and TCRdb's table has in-frame clones only and misses some. This table holds about 360,000 clones, around an eighth found once. Source material: naive CD4+ T cells from blood. The source of these receptors is a woman between 18 and 29 years old with type 1 diabetes. Each CDR3 is given without its conserved first and last residue. Each record gives: J gene, clone size, V gene, CDR3 protein. Clone size is shown for a subset of rows, as once, few, many or a class of expanded clone.

j_gene: TRBJ2-2
abundance: -
v_gene: TRBV28
CDR3aa: ASVAGGPTGELF

j_gene: TRBJ2-4
abundance: -
v_gene: TRBV6-6
CDR3aa: ASSYAAGGKNIQY

j_gene: TRBJ1-2
abundance: -
v_gene: TRBV30
CDR3aa: AWSGTYEGGYT

j_gene: TRBJ2-2
abundance: few
v_gene: TRBV28
CDR3aa: ASSGGTGTNTGELF

j_gene: TRBJ2-3
abundance: few
v_gene: TRBV9
CDR3aa: ASSVGASGGADTQY

j_gene: TRBJ1-1
abundance: -
v_gene: TRBV29-1
CDR3aa: SVGREKTEAF

j_gene: TRBJ2-1
abundance: few
v_gene: TRBV9
CDR3aa: ASSVQPGHISYNEQF

j_gene: TRBJ2-1
abundance: few
v_gene: TRBV6-5
CDR3aa: ASSSIWTSGNVEQF

j_gene: TRBJ2-2
abundance: -
v_gene: TRBV6-5
CDR3aa: ASRGLAGGTGELF

j_gene: TRBJ1-1
abundance: few
v_gene: TRBV29-1
CDR3aa: SVGAGVFSAEAF

j_gene: TRBJ2-2
abundance: -
v_gene: TRBV7-9
CDR3aa: ASSFSSPNTGELF

j_gene: TRBJ1-5
abundance: -
v_gene: TRBV6-5
CDR3aa: ASSYSEDQPQH

j_gene: TRBJ2-1
abundance: few
v_gene: TRBV2
CDR3aa: ASSEDRDEQF

j_gene: TRBJ2-7
abundance: few
v_gene: TRBV30
CDR3aa: AWSAPTWVMSYEQY

j_gene: -
abundance: few
v_gene: TRBV29-1
CDR3aa: SVVGGGQVHEQY

j_gene: TRBJ2-2
abundance: -
v_gene: TRBV7-2
CDR3aa: ASSQRTTNTGELF